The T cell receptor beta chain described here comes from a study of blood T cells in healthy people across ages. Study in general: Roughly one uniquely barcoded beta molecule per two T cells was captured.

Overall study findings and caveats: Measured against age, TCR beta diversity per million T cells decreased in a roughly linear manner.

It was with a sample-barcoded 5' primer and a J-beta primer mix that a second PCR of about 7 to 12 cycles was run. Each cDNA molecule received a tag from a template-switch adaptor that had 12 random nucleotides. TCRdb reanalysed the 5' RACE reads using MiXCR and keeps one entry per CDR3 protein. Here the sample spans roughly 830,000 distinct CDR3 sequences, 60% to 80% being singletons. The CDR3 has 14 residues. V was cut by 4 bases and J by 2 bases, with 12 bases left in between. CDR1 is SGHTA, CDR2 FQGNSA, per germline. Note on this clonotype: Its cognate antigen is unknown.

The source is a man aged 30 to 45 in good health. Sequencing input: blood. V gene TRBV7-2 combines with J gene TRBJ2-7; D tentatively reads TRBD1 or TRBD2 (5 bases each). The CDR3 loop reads CASSYSREPYEQYF. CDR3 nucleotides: TGTGCCAGCAGCTACAGCAGGGAGCCCTACGAGCAGTACTTC.